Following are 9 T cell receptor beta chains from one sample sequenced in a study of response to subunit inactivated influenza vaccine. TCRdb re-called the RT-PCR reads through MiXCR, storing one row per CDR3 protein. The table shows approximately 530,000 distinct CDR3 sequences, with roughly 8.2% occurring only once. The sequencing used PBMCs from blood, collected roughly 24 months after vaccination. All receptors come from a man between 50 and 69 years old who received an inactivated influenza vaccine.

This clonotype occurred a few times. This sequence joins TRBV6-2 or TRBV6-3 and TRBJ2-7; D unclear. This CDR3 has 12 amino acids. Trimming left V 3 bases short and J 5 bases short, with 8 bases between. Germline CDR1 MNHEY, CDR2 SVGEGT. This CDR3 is CASSYGDNEQYF. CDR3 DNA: TGTGCCAGCAGTTATGGGGATAACGAGCAGTACTTC.

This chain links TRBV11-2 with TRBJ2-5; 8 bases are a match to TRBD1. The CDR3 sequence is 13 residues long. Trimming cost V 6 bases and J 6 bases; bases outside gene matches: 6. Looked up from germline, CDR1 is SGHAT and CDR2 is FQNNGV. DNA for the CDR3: TGTGCCAGCAGTCCGGACAGGGACCAGACCCAGTACTTC. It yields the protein CASSPDRDQTQYF.

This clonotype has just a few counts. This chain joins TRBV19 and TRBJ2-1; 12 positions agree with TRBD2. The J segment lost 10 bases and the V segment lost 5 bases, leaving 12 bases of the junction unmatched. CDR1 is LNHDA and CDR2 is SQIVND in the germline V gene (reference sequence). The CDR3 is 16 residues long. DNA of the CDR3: TGTGCCAGTAGTCCTAGGACTAGCGGGACTTATAGGGAGCAGTTCTTC. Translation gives CASSPRTSGTYREQFF.

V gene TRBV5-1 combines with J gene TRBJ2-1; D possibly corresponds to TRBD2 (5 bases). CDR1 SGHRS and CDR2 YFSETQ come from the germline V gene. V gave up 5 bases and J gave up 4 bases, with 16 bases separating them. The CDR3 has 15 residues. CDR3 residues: CASRLTTDPYNEQFF. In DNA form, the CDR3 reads TGCGCCAGCAGATTGACTACAGACCCGTACAATGAGCAGTTCTTC.

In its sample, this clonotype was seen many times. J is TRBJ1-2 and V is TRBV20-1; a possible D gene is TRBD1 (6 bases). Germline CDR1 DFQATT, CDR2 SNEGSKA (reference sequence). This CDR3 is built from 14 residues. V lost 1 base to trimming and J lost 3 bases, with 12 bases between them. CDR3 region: CSARGQAEYYGYTF. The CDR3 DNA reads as TGCAGTGCTAGAGGACAGGCGGAGTACTATGGCTACACCTTC.

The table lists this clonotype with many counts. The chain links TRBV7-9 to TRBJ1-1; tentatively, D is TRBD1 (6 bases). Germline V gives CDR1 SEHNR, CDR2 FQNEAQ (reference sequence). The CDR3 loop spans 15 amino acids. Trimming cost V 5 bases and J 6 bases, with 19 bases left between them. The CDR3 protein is CASSPGVSGNAEAFF. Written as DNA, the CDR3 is TGTGCCAGCAGCCCAGGGGTTTCAGGAAACGCTGAAGCTTTCTTT.

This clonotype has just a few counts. The CDR3: CASSSKQGAYNTGELFF. For the CDR3, the DNA is TGCGCCAGCAGTTCAAAACAGGGGGCCTATAACACCGGGGAGCTGTTTTTT. This chain links TRBV5-1 with TRBJ2-2, with 9 bases fitting TRBD1. V lost 5 bases, J lost 2 bases, and 10 bases stayed unmatched. The CDR3 extends over 17 amino acids. Germline V lookup: CDR1 SGHRS, CDR2 YFSETQ.

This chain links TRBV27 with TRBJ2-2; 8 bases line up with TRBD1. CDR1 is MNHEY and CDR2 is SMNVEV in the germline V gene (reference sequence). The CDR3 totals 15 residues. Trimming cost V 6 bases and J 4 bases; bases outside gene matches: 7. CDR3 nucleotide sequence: TGTGCCAGCAGCGGACAGGGCAATCCCACCGGGGAGCTGTTTTTT. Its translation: CASSGQGNPTGELFF.

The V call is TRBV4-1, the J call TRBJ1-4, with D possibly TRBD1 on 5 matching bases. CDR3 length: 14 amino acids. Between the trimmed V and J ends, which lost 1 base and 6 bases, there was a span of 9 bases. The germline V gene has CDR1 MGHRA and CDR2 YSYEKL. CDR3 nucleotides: TGCGCCAGCAGCCAAGTCGGGGGAGATGAAAAACTGTTTTTT. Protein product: CASSQVGGDEKLFF.